Listed below are T cell receptor beta chains from one sample, sequenced in a study of response to subunit inactivated influenza vaccine. TCRdb called the RT-PCR reads again in MiXCR, with one record for every CDR3 protein. The data hold approximately 520,000 distinct CDR3 sequences, with 15% to 20% observed a single time. Sequences were derived from CD4+ T cells sorted from PBMCs, sampled about 24 months after vaccination. These receptors were taken from a man aged 50-75 years who received an inactivated influenza vaccine. The CDR3 runs from the conserved cysteine through the conserved F or W. Each record gives: J gene, V gene, clone size, D gene, CDR3 DNA, CDR3 protein. A D gene is named only where the DNA matches it firmly. The size entry is marked missing in some rows and otherwise reads once, few, many or a size class.

j_gene: TRBJ1-5
v_gene: TRBV6-1
abundance: few
d_gene: .
CDR3nt: TGTGCCTTTTACGGGGCAGGCGGTAGCAATCAGCCCCAGCATTTT
CDR3aa: CAFYGAGGSNQPQHF

j_gene: TRBJ2-5
v_gene: TRBV5-1
abundance: many
d_gene: TRBD1
CDR3nt: TGCGCCAGCAGCTTAGGGACAGGCGGGGAATTCACCCAGTACTTC
CDR3aa: CASSLGTGGEFTQYF

j_gene: TRBJ2-2
v_gene: TRBV3-1
abundance: few
d_gene: .
CDR3nt: TGTGCCAGCAGCCCACAAGTGGGGTCCGGGGAGCTGTTTTTT
CDR3aa: CASSPQVGSGELFF

j_gene: TRBJ2-7
v_gene: TRBV15
abundance: once
d_gene: TRBD2
CDR3nt: TGTGCCACCAGCATTGACAGGTACACTAGCGGGAGGGCCGGTCTAGGGTCCTACGAGCAGTACTTC
CDR3aa: CATSIDRYTSGRAGLGSYEQYF

j_gene: TRBJ2-5
v_gene: TRBV28
abundance: few
d_gene: .
CDR3nt: TGTGCCAGCAGTTTCCCGTACCAAGAGACCCAGTACTTC
CDR3aa: CASSFPYQETQYF

j_gene: TRBJ1-1
v_gene: TRBV4-1
abundance: many
d_gene: .
CDR3nt: TGCGCCAGCAGCCAAGAAGGGGCCCTGAACACTGAAGCTTTCTTT
CDR3aa: CASSQEGALNTEAFF

j_gene: TRBJ2-3
v_gene: TRBV24-1
abundance: few
d_gene: TRBD1
CDR3nt: TGTGCCACCAGTGATTTGCGGGGACAGGGTTCAGATACGCAGTATTTT
CDR3aa: CATSDLRGQGSDTQYF

j_gene: TRBJ2-1
v_gene: TRBV4-3
abundance: .
d_gene: TRBD2
CDR3nt: TGCGCCAGCAGCCAAGGATTAGCGGGCGCTGCCCCTAGATACAATGAGCAGTTCTTC
CDR3aa: CASSQGLAGAAPRYNEQFF

j_gene: TRBJ2-1
v_gene: TRBV29-1
abundance: .
d_gene: TRBD1
CDR3nt: TGCAGCGTTGGACAGGGATTGAGGGTAAATGAGCAGTTCTTC
CDR3aa: CSVGQGLRVNEQFF

j_gene: TRBJ2-1
v_gene: TRBV3-1
abundance: .
d_gene: TRBD2
CDR3nt: TGTGCCAGCAGCCACACTCCGGGTAGCGGGTACAATGAGCAGTTCTTC
CDR3aa: CASSHTPGSGYNEQFF

j_gene: TRBJ2-6
v_gene: TRBV12-3/TRBV12-4
abundance: few
d_gene: .
CDR3nt: TGTGCCAGCAGCCTAAGGACAGCTGGGGCCAACGTCCTGACTTTC
CDR3aa: CASSLRTAGANVLTF

j_gene: TRBJ2-1
v_gene: TRBV5-1
abundance: few
d_gene: TRBD2
CDR3nt: TGCGCCAGCAGCATAAAAGCGGGGGGGACCTACAATGAGCAGTTCTTC
CDR3aa: CASSIKAGGTYNEQFF

j_gene: TRBJ2-4
v_gene: TRBV5-1
abundance: once
d_gene: TRBD1
CDR3nt: TGCGCCAGCAGCCCAGACAGGGGGCTTGCCAAAAACAGTCAGTACTTC
CDR3aa: CASSPDRGLAKNSQYF

j_gene: TRBJ1-3
v_gene: TRBV29-1
abundance: .
d_gene: .
CDR3nt: TGCAGCGTTGAAGAGGGGCTAAGCTCTGGAAACACCATATATTTT
CDR3aa: CSVEEGLSSGNTIYF

j_gene: TRBJ1-2
v_gene: TRBV20-1
abundance: .
d_gene: .
CDR3nt: TGCAGTGCCGGACAGCCTAACTATGGCTACACCTTC
CDR3aa: CSAGQPNYGYTF

j_gene: TRBJ1-1
v_gene: TRBV29-1
abundance: many
d_gene: TRBD1
CDR3nt: TGCAGCGTTGTGGGACAGGGTCGGGAGGCTTTCTTT
CDR3aa: CSVVGQGREAFF

j_gene: TRBJ2-1
v_gene: TRBV29-1
abundance: .
d_gene: .
CDR3nt: TGCAGCGTTGAACGGGGGATTGGCAATGAGCAGTTCTTC
CDR3aa: CSVERGIGNEQFF

j_gene: TRBJ2-1
v_gene: TRBV11-2
abundance: few
d_gene: TRBD2
CDR3nt: TGTGCCAGCAGCTTCCTAGCGGGAGGGAGGACCAATGAGCAGTTCTTC
CDR3aa: CASSFLAGGRTNEQFF

j_gene: TRBJ2-5
v_gene: TRBV9
abundance: many
d_gene: TRBD2
CDR3nt: TGTGCCAGCAGCTTCGGGACTATCAACCAAGAGACCCAGTACTTC
CDR3aa: CASSFGTINQETQYF

j_gene: TRBJ2-1
v_gene: TRBV6-2/TRBV6-3
abundance: many
d_gene: TRBD2
CDR3nt: TGTGCCAGCAGCTCACCCAGCGGGAGGGCAAACCGAGTATACAATGAGCAGTTCTTC
CDR3aa: CASSSPSGRANRVYNEQFF

j_gene: TRBJ1-2
v_gene: TRBV4-1
abundance: few
d_gene: .
CDR3nt: TGCGCCAGCAGCCCACCGAAGGCCTTGCTCAACAGGCGCTATGGCTACACCTTC
CDR3aa: CASSPPKALLNRRYGYTF

j_gene: TRBJ2-5
v_gene: TRBV7-3
abundance: .
d_gene: .
CDR3nt: TGTGCCAGCAGCTTCGGGGTTCTGGGGACCCAGTACTTC
CDR3aa: CASSFGVLGTQYF

j_gene: TRBJ2-7
v_gene: TRBV7-2
abundance: .
d_gene: .
CDR3nt: TGTGCCAGCAGCTTAGGGAGGCCCATCTACGAGCAGTACTTC
CDR3aa: CASSLGRPIYEQYF

j_gene: TRBJ2-2
v_gene: TRBV27
abundance: .
d_gene: .
CDR3nt: TGTGCCAGCAGTAGGACGGTTCCAACCGGGGAGCTGTTTTTT
CDR3aa: CASSRTVPTGELFF

j_gene: TRBJ1-2
v_gene: TRBV7-9
abundance: many
d_gene: TRBD1
CDR3nt: TGTGCCAGCAGCCCAGGGGGCGCATTAAACTATGGCTACACCTTC
CDR3aa: CASSPGGALNYGYTF

j_gene: TRBJ1-2
v_gene: TRBV5-1
abundance: many
d_gene: .
CDR3nt: TGCGCCAGCAGCTTGGGGGTGTCGGACTATGGCTACACCTTC
CDR3aa: CASSLGVSDYGYTF

j_gene: TRBJ2-3
v_gene: TRBV20-1
abundance: few
d_gene: TRBD1
CDR3nt: TGCAGTGCTAACCGTCGGGACAGGGATAGCACAGATACGCAGTATTTT
CDR3aa: CSANRRDRDSTDTQYF

j_gene: TRBJ1-5
v_gene: TRBV6-2/TRBV6-3
abundance: few
d_gene: .
CDR3nt: TGTGCCAGCAGGGACAGCAATCAGCCCCAGCATTTT
CDR3aa: CASRDSNQPQHF

j_gene: TRBJ2-2
v_gene: TRBV2
abundance: few
d_gene: .
CDR3nt: TGTGCCAGCAGTCCTGATCAACGGGCCGGGGAGCTGTTTTTT
CDR3aa: CASSPDQRAGELFF

j_gene: TRBJ2-7
v_gene: TRBV20-1
abundance: few
d_gene: TRBD2
CDR3nt: TGCAGTGCCCCCGGGACTAGCGGGAGACGGGCCTACGAGCAGTACTTC
CDR3aa: CSAPGTSGRRAYEQYF

j_gene: TRBJ2-7
v_gene: TRBV28
abundance: many
d_gene: .
CDR3nt: TGTGCCAGCAGCCCCCCACCCAGATACGAGCAGTACTTC
CDR3aa: CASSPPPRYEQYF

j_gene: TRBJ2-7
v_gene: TRBV7-9
abundance: .
d_gene: .
CDR3nt: TGTGCCAGCAGCTTAGGGGGGACAACCGACTACGAGCAGTACTTC
CDR3aa: CASSLGGTTDYEQYF

j_gene: TRBJ2-7
v_gene: TRBV20-1
abundance: few
d_gene: .
CDR3nt: TGCAGTGCTTTCTCTGACAGGTCACTCTCCTACGAGCAGTACTTC
CDR3aa: CSAFSDRSLSYEQYF

j_gene: TRBJ2-7
v_gene: TRBV12-3/TRBV12-4
abundance: many
d_gene: .
CDR3nt: TGTGCCAGCAGTTTCAGGAGTACACCCTACGAGCAGTACTTC
CDR3aa: CASSFRSTPYEQYF

j_gene: TRBJ2-2
v_gene: TRBV20-1
abundance: few
d_gene: TRBD2
CDR3nt: TGCAGTGCTAGGCCGACTAGCGGATACACCGGGGAGCTGTTTTTT
CDR3aa: CSARPTSGYTGELFF

j_gene: TRBJ1-2
v_gene: TRBV9
abundance: .
d_gene: TRBD1
CDR3nt: TGTGCCAGCAGCCCCCGGACGACAGGGGGATATGGCTACACCTTC
CDR3aa: CASSPRTTGGYGYTF

j_gene: TRBJ2-3
v_gene: TRBV11-2
abundance: .
d_gene: .
CDR3nt: TGTGCCAGCAGCGTGGACAGCGGCGCAGATACGCAGTATTTT
CDR3aa: CASSVDSGADTQYF